Below, 9 T cell receptor beta chains from the same sample are listed, as sequenced in a study of blood T cell repertoires in COVID-19. The data were produced by immunoSEQ multiplex PCR, yet TCRdb's version contains in-frame clones alone and is incomplete. The sample records 70,000 to 95,000 clones, roughly 88% being singletons. Sequencing was performed on peripheral blood. These receptor sequences come from a human donor with active COVID-19. The donor label of this sample is uncertain.

The chain couples TRBV7-2 to TRBJ2-3; 11 bases fit TRBD2. CDR1 and CDR2 (germline): SGHTA, FQGNSA. J gave up 8 bases and V 5 bases, and 9 bases lay outside the gene matches. This CDR3 is built from 15 residues. The chain's CDR3 is CASSPILAGVRTQYF. The CDR3 nucleotides are TGTGCCAGCAGCCCGATACTAGCGGGGGTCCGTACGCAGTATTTT.

The sample holds one count of this clone. The chain is built from TRBV11-2 and TRBJ2-7; 10 bases match TRBD1. This CDR3 is 15 amino acids long. Germline values: CDR1 SGHAT, CDR2 FQNNGV. V was clipped by 5 bases and J by 7 bases; unmatched bases: 11. This CDR3 reads CASSPWDRGGSEQYF. The DNA of the CDR3 is TGTGCCAGCAGCCCATGGGACAGGGGAGGGTCGGAGCAGTACTTC.

This chain connects TRBV6-1 to TRBJ1-6; maybe TRBD1 (6 bases). This CDR3 contains 17 residues. The V gene's germline CDR1 is MNHNS and CDR2 SASEGT. Deletions cut 4 bases from V and 0 bases from J, with 13 bases between. The CDR3, as DNA: TGTGCCAGCAGTGGGGGGCTCCTAAGCTCCTATAATTCACCCCTCCACTTT. As protein: CASSGGLLSSYNSPLHF.

The chain couples TRBV18 to TRBJ2-7, with 9 bases lining up with TRBD1. The CDR3 runs to 16 residues. Germline CDR1 and CDR2: KGHSH and LQKENI. Losses at the gene ends were 2 bases for V and 6 bases for J; bases not matched to a gene: 11. CDR3 region: CASSPALDRGGFEQYF. Written as DNA, the CDR3 is TGTGCCAGCTCACCAGCCCTGGACAGGGGAGGCTTCGAGCAGTACTTC.

This chain uses TRBV7-9 with TRBJ1-1; 8 positions match TRBD1. The V segment lost 1 base and the J segment 0 bases; nucleotides outside the gene matches: 1. Germline V gene lookup returns CDR1 SEHNR and CDR2 FQNEAQ (reference sequence). This CDR3 comprises 15 residues. The DNA of the CDR3 is TGTGCCAGCAGCTTAGTGGGACAGGTGAACACTGAAGCTTTCTTT. It translates to CASSLVGQVNTEAFF.

The chain carries TRBV6-5 and TRBJ1-6; possibly TRBD1 for D (6 bases). This CDR3 is built from 14 residues. CDR1 is MNHEY and CDR2 is SVGAGI in the germline V gene. Trimming pared 9 bases from V and 7 bases from J, leaving 16 bases between. The CDR3 DNA reads TGTGCCAGTGGTGATAGGCAGGGGAATTCACCCCTCCACTTT. Its protein product is CASGDRQGNSPLHF.

The chain links TRBV7-8 to TRBJ1-2, with TRBD1 matching over 8 bases. The V gene end was trimmed by 2 bases and the J gene end by 2 bases; junction bases not matched to a gene: 4. The CDR3 sequence is 15 residues long. The germline CDR1 and CDR2 sequences are SGHVS and FQNEAQ. The CDR3 loop reads CASSLPGTGNYGYTF. The CDR3 region has the DNA TGTGCCAGCAGCTTACCCGGGACAGGCAACTATGGCTACACCTTC.

The J gene is TRBJ1-1, the V gene TRBV5-1, with D possibly TRBD1 on 6 matching bases. CDR1 is SGHRS, CDR2 YFSETQ, per germline. The CDR3 length is 17 residues. Trimming took off 5 bases at V and 5 bases at J, with 25 bases between the two ends. This chain's CDR3 is CASSPTPLTGWTTEAFF. CDR3 nucleotides: TGCGCCAGCAGTCCCACCCCCTTAACAGGGTGGACGACTGAAGCTTTCTTT. The full variable domain, completed using reference TRBV5-1 and TRBJ1-1, is KAGVTQTPRYLIKTRGQQVTLSCSPISGHRSVSWYQQTPGQGLQFLFEYFSETQRNKGNFPGRFSGRQFSNSRSEMNVSTLELGDSALYLCASSPTPLTGWTTEAFFGQGTRLTVV.

J is TRBJ1-6 and V is TRBV27; TRBD1 agrees at 7 bases. V lost 6 bases, J lost 6 bases, and 11 bases stayed unmatched. Germline CDR1 reads MNHEY; CDR2 reads SMNVEV (reference sequence). The CDR3 loop spans 16 amino acids. CDR3 loop: CASSRIQGRSNSPLHF. For the CDR3, the DNA is TGTGCCAGCAGCCGGATACAGGGGAGAAGTAATTCACCCCTCCACTTT.